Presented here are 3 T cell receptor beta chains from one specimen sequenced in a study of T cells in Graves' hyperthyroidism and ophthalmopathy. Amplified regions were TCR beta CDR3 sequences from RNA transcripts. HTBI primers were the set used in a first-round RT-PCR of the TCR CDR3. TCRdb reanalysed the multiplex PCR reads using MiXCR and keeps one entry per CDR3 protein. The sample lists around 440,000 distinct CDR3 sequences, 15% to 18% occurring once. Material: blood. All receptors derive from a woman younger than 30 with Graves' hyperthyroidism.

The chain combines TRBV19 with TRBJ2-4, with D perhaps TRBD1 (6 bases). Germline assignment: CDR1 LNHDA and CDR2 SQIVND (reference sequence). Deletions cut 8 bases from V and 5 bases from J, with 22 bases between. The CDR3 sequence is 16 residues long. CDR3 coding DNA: TGTGCCAGTGCCCCCCGGACAGCAGAAAGGGAAAACATTCAGTACTTC. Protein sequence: CASAPRTAERENIQYF.

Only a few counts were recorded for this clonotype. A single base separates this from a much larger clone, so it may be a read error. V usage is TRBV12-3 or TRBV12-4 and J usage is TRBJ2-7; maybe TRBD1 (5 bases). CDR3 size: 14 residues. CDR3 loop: CASSLNRQSYERYF. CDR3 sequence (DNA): TGTGCCAGCAGTTTAAACAGGCAGTCCTACGAGCGGTACTTC.

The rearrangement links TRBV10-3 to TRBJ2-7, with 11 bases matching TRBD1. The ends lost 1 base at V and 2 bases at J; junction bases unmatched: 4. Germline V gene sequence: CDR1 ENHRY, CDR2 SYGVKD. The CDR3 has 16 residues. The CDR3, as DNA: TGTGCCATCAGTGAGTTGAGGACAGGGGGCACCTACGAGCAGTACTTC. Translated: CAISELRTGGTYEQYF.